This T cell receptor (beta chain) derives from a study of blood T cell repertoires in COVID-19. Germline values: CDR1 MGHRA, CDR2 YSYEKL. J was trimmed by 5 bases and V by 2 bases; bases with no gene match: 11. The CDR3 covers 17 residues. Sequencing used immunoSEQ multiplex PCR; TCRdb keeps in-frame clones, though not all of them. The repertoire holds over 150,000 clones, with about nine tenths as singletons. The receptor was isolated from a woman aged 18 to 35 who had recovered from COVID-19. V and J are TRBV4-1 and TRBJ2-1, with 8 bases lining up with TRBD2. Sequenced input: PBMCs or T cells enriched from blood (not recorded which). The CDR3 DNA is TGCGCCAGCAGCCAAAGTCTTAAGCGGGAGCTCGACAATGAGCAGTTCTTC. Its translation is CASSQSLKRELDNEQFF.